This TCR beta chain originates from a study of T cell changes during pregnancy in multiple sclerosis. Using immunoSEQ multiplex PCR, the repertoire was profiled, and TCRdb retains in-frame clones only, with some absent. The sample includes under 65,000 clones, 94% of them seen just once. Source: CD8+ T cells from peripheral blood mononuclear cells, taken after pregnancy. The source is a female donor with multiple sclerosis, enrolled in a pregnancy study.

The chain's CDR3 is CASSQPGGTQETQYF. The CDR3 coding sequence is TGTGCCAGCAGCCAACCTGGGGGGACCCAAGAGACCCAGTACTTC. The J gene is TRBJ2-5, the V gene TRBV27, with D tentatively TRBD2 (6 bases). Germline CDR1 MNHEY, CDR2 SMNVEV (reference sequence). This CDR3 is built from 15 residues. Trimming removed 6 bases at V and 1 base at J, with 15 bases between.